This record concerns one T cell receptor (beta chain) sequence. This sample stems from a study of blood T cell repertoires in COVID-19. Overall study context: Italy, Spain and the United States were the sources of the convalescent and acute COVID-19 samples. From T cells, B-cell-depleted T cells, or PBMCs came the material, which was cDNA or gDNA.

Per the authors' pipeline: Estimates of nucleated cell counts were drawn from the amplification of reference gene primers. TCRdb's table, derived via immunoSEQ multiplex PCR, lists solely in-frame clones and lacks some. The V and J calls and clone size come from that table; D and trimming were worked out from the DNA. Among about 190,000 clones listed, 70% to 90% were seen once. The clonotype comes from a woman older than 75 with acute or convalescent COVID-19. The sequencing sample was made of peripheral blood.

In nucleotides, the CDR3 is TGTGCCTGGACGGACGGGGGCTCCTACGAGCAGTACTTC. Residues: CAWTDGGSYEQYF. The chain couples TRBV30 to TRBJ2-7; possible D gene TRBD2, 6 bases. This CDR3 has 13 residues. V dropped 4 bases and J dropped 0 bases, with 10 bases sitting between them. Germline CDR1 reads GTSNPN; CDR2 reads SVGIG (reference sequence).